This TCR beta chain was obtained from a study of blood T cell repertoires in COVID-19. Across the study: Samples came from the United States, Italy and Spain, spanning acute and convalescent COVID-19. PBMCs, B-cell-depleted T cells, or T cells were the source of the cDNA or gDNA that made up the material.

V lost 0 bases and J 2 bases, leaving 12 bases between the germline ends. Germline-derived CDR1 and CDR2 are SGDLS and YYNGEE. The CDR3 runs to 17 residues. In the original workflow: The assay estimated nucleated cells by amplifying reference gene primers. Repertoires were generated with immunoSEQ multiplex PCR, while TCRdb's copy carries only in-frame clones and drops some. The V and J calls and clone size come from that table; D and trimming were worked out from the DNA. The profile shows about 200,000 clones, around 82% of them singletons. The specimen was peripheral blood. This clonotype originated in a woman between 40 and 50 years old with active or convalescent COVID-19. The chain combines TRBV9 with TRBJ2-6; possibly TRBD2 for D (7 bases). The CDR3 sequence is CASSVAPGGPGANVLTF. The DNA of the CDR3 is TGTGCCAGCAGCGTAGCCCCGGGGGGCCCTGGGGCCAACGTCCTGACTTTC.